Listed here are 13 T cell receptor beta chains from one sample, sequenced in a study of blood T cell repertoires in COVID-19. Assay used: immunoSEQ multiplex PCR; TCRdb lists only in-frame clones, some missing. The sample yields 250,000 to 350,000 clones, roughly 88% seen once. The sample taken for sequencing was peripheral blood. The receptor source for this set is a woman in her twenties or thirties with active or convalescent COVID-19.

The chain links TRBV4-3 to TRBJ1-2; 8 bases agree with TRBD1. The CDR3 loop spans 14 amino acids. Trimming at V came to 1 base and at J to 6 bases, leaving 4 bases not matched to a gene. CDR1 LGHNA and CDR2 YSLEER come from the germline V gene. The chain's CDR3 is CASSQVAGGHGYTF. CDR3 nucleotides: TGCGCCAGCAGCCAAGTAGCAGGGGGCCATGGCTACACCTTC.

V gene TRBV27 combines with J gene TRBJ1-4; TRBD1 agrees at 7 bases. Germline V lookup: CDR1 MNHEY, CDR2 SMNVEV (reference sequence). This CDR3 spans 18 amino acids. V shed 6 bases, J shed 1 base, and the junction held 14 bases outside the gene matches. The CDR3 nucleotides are TGTGCCAGCAGCCGAGCTCGGGACAGTTCTTTAACTAATGAAAAACTGTTTTTT. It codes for CASSRARDSSLTNEKLFF. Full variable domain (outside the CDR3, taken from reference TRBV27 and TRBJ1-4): EAQVTQNPRYLITVTGKKLTVTCSQNMNHEYMSWYRQDPGLGLRQIYYSMNVEVTDKGDVPEGYKVSRKEKRNFPLILESPSPNQTSLYFCASSRARDSSLTNEKLFFGSGTQLSVL.

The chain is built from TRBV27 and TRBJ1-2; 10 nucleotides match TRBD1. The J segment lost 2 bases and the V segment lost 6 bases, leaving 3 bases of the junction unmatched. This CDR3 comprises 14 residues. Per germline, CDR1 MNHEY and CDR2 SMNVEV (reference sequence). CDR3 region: CASRTGGRNYGYTF. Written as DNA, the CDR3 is TGTGCCAGCAGGACAGGGGGCAGGAACTATGGCTACACCTTC.

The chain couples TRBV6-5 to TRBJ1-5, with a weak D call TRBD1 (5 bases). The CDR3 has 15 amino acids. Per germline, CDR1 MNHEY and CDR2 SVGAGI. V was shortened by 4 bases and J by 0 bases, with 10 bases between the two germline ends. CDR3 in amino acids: CASSSPDSSNQPQHF. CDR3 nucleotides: TGTGCCAGCAGTTCCCCAGACAGTAGCAATCAGCCCCAGCATTTT.

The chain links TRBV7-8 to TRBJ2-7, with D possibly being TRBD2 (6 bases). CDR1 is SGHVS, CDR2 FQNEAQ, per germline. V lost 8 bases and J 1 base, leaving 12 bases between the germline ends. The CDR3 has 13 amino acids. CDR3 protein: CASGSGESYEQYF. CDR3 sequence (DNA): TGTGCCAGCGGGTCGGGGGAGTCCTACGAGCAGTACTTC.

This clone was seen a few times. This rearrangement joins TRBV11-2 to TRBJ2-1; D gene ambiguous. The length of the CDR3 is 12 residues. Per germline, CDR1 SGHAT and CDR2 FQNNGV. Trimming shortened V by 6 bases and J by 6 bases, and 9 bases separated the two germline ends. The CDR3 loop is CASRLQSNEQFF. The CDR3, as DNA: TGTGCCAGCAGGTTACAGTCCAATGAGCAGTTCTTC.

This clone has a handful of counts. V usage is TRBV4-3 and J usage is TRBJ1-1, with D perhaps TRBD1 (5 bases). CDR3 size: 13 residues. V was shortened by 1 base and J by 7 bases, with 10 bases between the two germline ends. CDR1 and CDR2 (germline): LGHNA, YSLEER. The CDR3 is CASSQVGRGEAFF. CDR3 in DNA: TGCGCCAGCAGCCAAGTGGGTAGGGGTGAAGCTTTCTTT.

The CDR3 bases are TGTGCCAGCTCACAGAGGGAGTTCGGCGATGGCTACACCTTC. This sequence encodes CASSQREFGDGYTF. The genes are TRBV18 and TRBJ1-2; D remains ambiguous. V lost 4 bases, J lost 6 bases, and 15 bases lay in between. The germline V gene has CDR1 KGHSH and CDR2 LQKENI. This CDR3 is 14 amino acids long.

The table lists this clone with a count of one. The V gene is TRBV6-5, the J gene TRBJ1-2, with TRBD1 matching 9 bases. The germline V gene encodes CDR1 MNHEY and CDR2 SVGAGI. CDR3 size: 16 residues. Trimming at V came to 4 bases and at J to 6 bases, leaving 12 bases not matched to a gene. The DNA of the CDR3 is TGTGCCAGCAGTTGGGGACAGGGTACTGTTCTTAATGGCTACACCTTC. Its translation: CASSWGQGTVLNGYTF.

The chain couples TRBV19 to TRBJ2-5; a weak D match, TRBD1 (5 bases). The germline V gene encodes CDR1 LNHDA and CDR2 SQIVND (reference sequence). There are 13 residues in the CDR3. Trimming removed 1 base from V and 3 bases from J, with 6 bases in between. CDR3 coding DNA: TGTGCCAGTAGTATAGGACAGAAAGAGACCCAGTACTTC. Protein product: CASSIGQKETQYF.

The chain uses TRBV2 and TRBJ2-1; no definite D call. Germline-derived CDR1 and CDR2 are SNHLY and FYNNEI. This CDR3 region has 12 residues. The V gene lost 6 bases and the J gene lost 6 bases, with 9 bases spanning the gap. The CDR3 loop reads CASSQYSNEQFF. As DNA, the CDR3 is TGTGCCAGCAGCCAGTACAGCAATGAGCAGTTCTTC.

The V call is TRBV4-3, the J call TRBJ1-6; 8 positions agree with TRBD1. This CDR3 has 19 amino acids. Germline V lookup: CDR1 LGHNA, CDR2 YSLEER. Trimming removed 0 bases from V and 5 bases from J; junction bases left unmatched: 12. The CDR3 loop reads CASSQDLKAGGLNNSPLHF. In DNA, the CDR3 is TGCGCCAGCAGCCAAGATCTTAAGGCAGGGGGCCTCAATAATTCACCCCTCCACTTT.

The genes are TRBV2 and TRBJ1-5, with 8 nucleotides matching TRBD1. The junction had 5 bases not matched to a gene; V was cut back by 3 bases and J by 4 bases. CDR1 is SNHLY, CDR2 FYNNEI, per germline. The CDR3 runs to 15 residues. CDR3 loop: CASSDDRGRNQPQHF. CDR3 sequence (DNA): TGTGCCAGCAGTGACGACAGGGGACGGAATCAGCCCCAGCATTTT.